This TCR beta chain is drawn from a study of beta chain features in type 1 diabetes. The overall study: In all, some 100 million sorted cells from all samples were analyzed.

About this clone: Its antigen remains unknown.

The study reverse transcribed the entire isolated RNA, so it sequenced expressed TCRB transcripts. TCRdb's table, derived via immunoSEQ multiplex PCR, lists solely in-frame clones and lacks some. The table includes 400,000 to 550,000 clones, over 10% detected once. Study findings and constraints: Naive, central memory and regulatory TCRB repertoires appeared more similar among patients than healthy donors.

The receptor was derived from a woman aged 18-29 years in good health. Sequencing was performed on naive CD4+ T cells from blood.

The CDR3 is CASSFGTDYEQYF. In nucleotides, the CDR3 is TGTGCCAGCAGCTTTGGTACAGATTACGAGCAGTACTTC. V gene TRBV11-2 combines with J gene TRBJ2-7; D gene uncertain. V dropped 3 bases and J dropped 4 bases, with 10 bases sitting between them. The germline V gene has CDR1 SGHAT and CDR2 FQNNGV. This CDR3 contains 13 residues.